These 9 T cell receptor beta chains were all obtained from the same sample, sequenced in a study of blood T cell repertoires in COVID-19. Repertoires were generated with immunoSEQ multiplex PCR, while TCRdb's copy carries only in-frame clones and drops some. The sample has 240,000 or so clones, 70% to 90% seen once. Material: PBMCs or T cells enriched from blood (not recorded which). The receptor set was obtained from a man in his fifties who had been exposed to COVID-19.

The chain combines TRBV5-1 with TRBJ2-3, with TRBD1 as a possible D gene (5 bases). V lost 4 bases, J lost 1 base, and 16 bases lay in between. This CDR3 contains 16 residues. Per the germline V gene, CDR1 is SGHRS and CDR2 is YFSETQ. In nucleotides, the CDR3 is TGCGCCAGCAGCAGTAACAGGCGTGAACGCACAGATACGCAGTATTTT. As protein: CASSSNRRERTDTQYF.

The V gene is TRBV4-1, the J gene TRBJ1-1; D may be TRBD1 (5 bases). Trimming removed 5 bases from V and 2 bases from J, with 21 bases in between. In germline, CDR1 is MGHRA, CDR2 YSYEKL. The CDR3 is 17 amino acids. The CDR3 nucleotides read TGCGCCAGCAGCTTTAAGCCGACAGAGAAATTTAACACTGAAGCTTTCTTT. This encodes CASSFKPTEKFNTEAFF.

This chain connects TRBV19 to TRBJ2-3; TRBD1 matches 7 bases. This CDR3 has 14 amino acids. V was clipped by 3 bases and J by 4 bases; unmatched bases: 4. CDR1 is LNHDA, CDR2 SQIVND, per germline (reference sequence). This chain's CDR3 is CASSMTGFADTQYF. Here the CDR3 DNA reads TGTGCCAGTAGTATGACAGGGTTCGCAGATACGCAGTATTTT.

CDR3 protein: CASKPGQGANSPLHF. The CDR3, as DNA: TGTGCCAGCAAACCGGGACAGGGGGCGAATTCACCCCTCCACTTT. The J gene is TRBJ1-6, the V gene TRBV27; TRBD1 agrees at 12 bases. V lost 7 bases and J lost 7; bases outside the gene matches: 5. Germline V gene sequence: CDR1 MNHEY, CDR2 SMNVEV (reference sequence). This CDR3 comprises 15 residues.

J is TRBJ2-6 and V is TRBV25-1; TRBD1 is a possible D gene (6 bases). Trimming removed 6 bases at V and 0 bases at J, with 9 bases between. The CDR3 totals 15 residues. From germline, CDR1 is MGHDK and CDR2 SYGVNS. The CDR3 region has the DNA TGTGCCAGCAGGATGGACAGCTCTGGGGCCAACGTCCTGACTTTC. This gives the protein CASRMDSSGANVLTF.

The chain links TRBV12-3 or TRBV12-4 to TRBJ1-3; a possible D gene is TRBD1 (6 bases). V was pared by 1 base and J by 10 bases, with 8 bases between. The CDR3 covers 12 residues. The CDR3 is CASSLDRETIYF. As DNA, the CDR3 is TGTGCCAGCAGTTTAGACAGGGAAACCATATATTTT.

This clone was counted a single time. The J gene is TRBJ1-5, the V gene TRBV30; no firm D call. The V gene lost 3 bases and the J gene lost 1 base, with 7 bases spanning the gap. This CDR3 spans 13 amino acids. CDR1 is GTSNPN and CDR2 is SVGIG in the germline V gene (reference sequence). CDR3 protein: CAWSDRSNQPQHF. The CDR3 region has the DNA TGTGCCTGGAGCGATCGGAGCAATCAGCCCCAGCATTTT.

The chain joins TRBV7-9 to TRBJ2-7; D not resolved. V lost 0 bases, J lost 4 bases, and 13 bases lay in between. From germline, CDR1 is SEHNR and CDR2 FQNEAQ (reference sequence). The CDR3 is 15 amino acids. The DNA for the CDR3 is TGTGCCAGCAGCTTAGCTCAGAATGGGCCTTACGAGCAGTACGTC. Its protein is CASSLAQNGPYEQYV.

The chain links TRBV2 to TRBJ2-7; 7 bases align to TRBD1. The CDR3 extends over 13 amino acids. V was clipped by 5 bases and J by 3 bases; unmatched bases: 4. Germline V lookup: CDR1 SNHLY, CDR2 FYNNEI. CDR3 residues: CASSTDRVYEQYF. The CDR3 DNA reads as TGTGCCAGCAGTACTGACAGGGTCTACGAGCAGTACTTC.